The rows below give T cell receptor beta chains drawn from one sample of a study of blood T cell repertoires in COVID-19. This table comes from immunoSEQ multiplex PCR, and its TCRdb copy is limited to in-frame clones, with some not included. The sample lists 250,000 to 350,000 clones, roughly nine tenths occurring once. Sequencing was carried out using peripheral blood. The receptors here all came from a woman aged 40 to 50 who had recovered from COVID-19. The CDR3 runs from the conserved cysteine through the conserved F or W. The D gene is left open where the match is weak. Some rows have no size entry. The others give once, few or many, or a class for an expanded clone.

clone_size j_call d_call v_call cdr3_aa cdr3_nt
NA TRBJ1-6 NA TRBV27 CASSHRVQAGESSYNSPLHF TGTGCCAGCAGCCACCGGGTTCAAGCCGGCGAGAGCTCCTATAATTCACCCCTCCACTTT
NA TRBJ2-1 TRBD2 TRBV5-6 CASSRLGGGTMLFF TGTGCCAGCAGCCGGCTCGGAGGCGGGACTATGCTGTTCTTC
NA TRBJ2-1 TRBD2 TRBV7-6 CASSGYGTSGSSYNEQFF TGTGCCAGCAGCGGATACGGGACTAGCGGGAGCTCCTACAATGAGCAGTTCTTC
NA TRBJ2-6 TRBD1 TRBV29-1 CSAWGQGSPGANVLTF TGCAGTGCGTGGGGACAGGGGTCCCCTGGGGCCAACGTCCTGACTTTC
NA TRBJ2-2 TRBD2 TRBV9 CASSAGLENTGELFF TGTGCCAGCAGCGCGGGACTAGAGAACACCGGGGAGCTGTTTTTT
NA TRBJ1-4 TRBD1 TRBV7-9 CASSFLGGFGEKLFF TGTGCCAGCAGCTTTTTAGGGGGCTTTGGTGAAAAACTGTTTTTT
NA TRBJ2-5 TRBD1 TRBV15 CATSRDRGQGKETQYF TGTGCCACCAGCAGAGACCGGGGACAGGGCAAAGAGACCCAGTACTTC
few TRBJ2-1 NA TRBV4-2 CASSQDLAGIHYNEQFF TGTGCCAGCAGCCAAGATTTGGCAGGGATCCACTACAATGAGCAGTTCTTC
NA TRBJ1-5 NA TRBV24-1 CATSSGSNQPQHF TGTGCCACCAGCTCAGGGTCTAATCAGCCCCAGCATTTT
NA TRBJ2-1 NA TRBV5-1 CASVPGANHYEQFF TGCGCCAGCGTCCCGGGAGCCAACCATTATGAGCAGTTCTTC
NA TRBJ2-7 NA TRBV6-5 CASRILADYSYEQYF TGTGCCAGCAGGATTTTAGCGGACTACTCCTACGAGCAGTACTTC
NA TRBJ2-7 NA TRBV2 CASGIYEQYF TGTGCCAGCGGCATCTACGAGCAGTACTTC
NA TRBJ1-1 TRBD1 TRBV2 CASETGRTEAFF TGTGCCAGCGAGACAGGGCGGACTGAAGCTTTCTTT
NA TRBJ1-1 NA TRBV30 CAWRANTEAFF TGTGCCTGGAGGGCAAACACTGAAGCTTTCTTT
NA TRBJ1-6 NA TRBV28 CASSNPDSGSPLHF TGTGCCAGCAGTAACCCGGACAGCGGTTCACCCCTCCACTTT
NA TRBJ2-3 TRBD1 TRBV19 CASSIGTGGSDTQYF TGTGCCAGTAGTATAGGGACAGGGGGTTCAGATACGCAGTATTTT
NA TRBJ1-2 NA TRBV3-1/TRBV3-2 CASSQDRGRWDYGYTF TGTGCCAGCAGCCAAGATCGAGGGCGTTGGGACTATGGCTACACCTTC
NA TRBJ2-1 NA TRBV9 CASSLRSAEQFF TGTGCCAGCAGCCTGCGGAGTGCTGAGCAGTTCTTC
NA TRBJ1-6 NA TRBV10-3 CAISESTMSSPLHF TGTGCCATCAGTGAGTCAACGATGAGTTCACCCCTCCACTTT
few TRBJ2-1 NA TRBV7-9 CASSLETGSYNEQFF TGTGCCAGCAGCTTAGAGACAGGCTCCTACAATGAGCAGTTCTTC
few TRBJ2-1 TRBD2 TRBV11-3 CASSSRASGSYNEQFF TGTGCCAGCAGCTCCCGGGCTAGCGGGAGCTACAATGAGCAGTTCTTC
NA TRBJ2-1 TRBD2 TRBV3-1/TRBV3-2 CASSPSGSMPREQFF TGTGCCAGCAGTCCCAGCGGGAGCATGCCTCGTGAGCAGTTCTTC
NA TRBJ2-7 TRBD1 TRBV4-1 CASSQDGFAGGYEQYF TGCGCCAGCAGCCAAGACGGGTTCGCAGGGGGCTACGAGCAGTACTTC
NA TRBJ1-1 NA TRBV20-1 CSASGGGREAFF TGCAGTGCTAGTGGAGGGGGACGGGAAGCTTTCTTT
NA TRBJ2-7 NA TRBV10-1 CASSVGLAYEQYF TGCGCCAGCAGTGTGGGACTCGCCTACGAGCAGTACTTC
NA TRBJ2-1 TRBD2 TRBV28 CASSFSSGSFDEQFF TGTGCCAGCAGTTTTTCTAGCGGGAGTTTTGATGAGCAGTTCTTC
NA TRBJ2-1 TRBD1 TRBV2 CASSEAGTGLDEQFF TGTGCCAGCAGTGAAGCGGGGACAGGCTTGGATGAGCAGTTCTTC
NA TRBJ1-6 NA TRBV6-5 CASSYSASVQGSPLHF TGTGCCAGCAGTTACTCCGCATCTGTTCAGGGCTCACCCCTCCACTTT
NA TRBJ2-3 NA TRBV24-1 CATSPKGRGTDTQYF TGTGCCACCTCCCCGAAGGGGCGCGGCACAGATACGCAGTATTTT
few TRBJ2-2 NA TRBV13 CASSFSSGELFF TGTGCCAGCAGCTTCTCCTCCGGGGAGCTGTTTTTT
few TRBJ2-3 TRBD1 TRBV11-1 CASSQQGAKDTQYF TGTGCCAGCAGCCAACAGGGGGCGAAAGATACGCAGTATTTT
NA TRBJ2-1 TRBD2 TRBV5-5 CASSRLPQRDRIMYNEQFF TGTGCCAGCAGCCGTCTTCCCCAGCGGGACCGTATTATGTACAATGAGCAGTTCTTC
NA TRBJ1-1 TRBD1 TRBV6-2/TRBV6-3 CASSSPYNRGPNTEAFF TGTGCCAGCAGTTCGCCCTACAACAGGGGACCGAACACTGAAGCTTTCTTT
NA TRBJ2-7 TRBD1 TRBV20-1 CSARARDRGNFYEQYF TGCAGTGCTCGTGCCCGGGACAGGGGGAACTTCTACGAGCAGTACTTC
NA TRBJ2-3 TRBD1 TRBV7-7 CASSLGQGNTDTQYF TGTGCCAGCAGCCTAGGACAGGGGAACACAGATACGCAGTATTTT
few TRBJ2-7 TRBD1 TRBV28 CASIRTGIIGDYEQYF TGTGCCAGCATCCGGACAGGGATCATTGGCGACTACGAGCAGTACTTC
NA TRBJ2-7 TRBD2 TRBV7-9 CASSFWVPGGGISYEQYF TGTGCCAGCAGCTTTTGGGTCCCGGGAGGGGGGATCTCCTACGAGCAGTACTTC
NA TRBJ2-5 TRBD1 TRBV5-4 CASSWDSGQETQYF TGTGCCAGCAGCTGGGACAGCGGACAAGAGACCCAGTACTTC
NA TRBJ2-1 NA TRBV10-1 CASSELSPGNEQFF TGCGCCAGCAGTGAGCTCTCACCGGGGAATGAGCAGTTCTTC
NA TRBJ2-7 NA TRBV19 CASSIPGASEQYF TGTGCCAGTAGTATCCCGGGAGCCTCCGAGCAGTACTTC